This T cell receptor beta chain was observed in a study of shared clonotypes between healthy human individuals. Clones were read by immunoSEQ multiplex PCR, and TCRdb kept only the in-frame ones, dropping some. Here the sample spans about 560,000 clones, roughly four fifths being singletons. The CDR3 consists of 17 residues. Sequencing input: PBMCs. The V gene is TRBV21-1, the J gene TRBJ2-3; the D call in the table, TRBD2, was not verified against the DNA. TRBV21-1 is noted as a pseudogene. The sequence was collected from a woman in her 40s in good health. Some clones in this sample may be carry-over from other donors' samples. The CDR3 nucleotides are TGTGCCAGCAGCAAAGGGTGGGAACCAGCGGCCACAGATACGCAGTATTTT. It encodes CASSKGWEPAATDTQYF.